Presented here are 15 T cell receptor beta chains from one specimen sequenced in a study of shared clonotypes between healthy human individuals. TCRdb's table, derived via immunoSEQ multiplex PCR, lists solely in-frame clones and lacks some. Of over 850,000 clones listed, 75% to 85% are singletons. Sequencing used memory CD4+ T cells from PBMCs. Subset defined: CD45RA-negative fraction. The receptors originated from a man between 18 and 35 years old in good health. Some clones in this sample may be carry-over from other donors' samples.

The chain is built from TRBV10-2 and TRBJ2-3, with D possibly matching TRBD1 (6 bases). Germline loops: CDR1 WSHSY, CDR2 SAAADI. The CDR3 runs to 15 residues. V was cut by 5 bases and J by 3 bases, with 15 bases left in between. The chain's CDR3 is CASSLQGSWTDTQYF. The DNA for the CDR3 is TGCGCCAGCAGTTTACAGGGATCATGGACAGATACGCAGTATTTT.

This clone was recorded once. V is TRBV5-4 and J is TRBJ2-5; D is unresolved. Germline V CDR1 and CDR2: SGHNT, YYREEE (reference sequence). Trimming stripped 2 bases from V and 2 bases from J, with 13 bases between. The CDR3 extends over 15 amino acids. The chain's CDR3 is CASSFGSQTQETQYF. For the CDR3, the DNA is TGTGCCAGCAGCTTTGGGTCCCAGACACAAGAGACCCAGTACTTC.

As for this clone: A junction end diverges from the germline sequence, so it may reflect a read error. V is TRBV28 and J is TRBJ1-1; TRBD1 might be the D (5 bases). Germline CDR1 is MDHEN and CDR2 is SYDVKM. The CDR3 length is 18 residues. As DNA, the CDR3 is TGTGCCAGCAGCCAATCTTTATTGGGGGATCACTCGAACACTGAAACTTTCTTT. It codes for CASSQSLLGDHSNTETFF. Full variable domain (rest looked up from reference TRBV28 and TRBJ1-1): DVKVTQSSRYLVKRTGEKVFLECVQDMDHENMFWYRQDPGLGLRLIYFSYDVKMKEKGDIPEGYSVSREKKERFSLILESASTNQTSMYLCASSQSLLGDHSNTETFFGQGTRLTVV.

As DNA, the CDR3 is TGTGCCAGCAGCCCCCTGCGGGGGCACGGTCCCTACGAGCAGTACTTC. Residues: CASSPLRGHGPYEQYF. The chain links TRBV11-2 to TRBJ2-7; a possible D gene is TRBD2 (7 bases). CDR1 and CDR2 from the germline V gene are SGHAT and FQNNGV. This CDR3 has 16 amino acids. V lost 5 bases and J lost 2, with 19 bases in between.

The rearrangement uses TRBV29-1 and TRBJ2-1; D is undetermined. The CDR3 extends over 14 amino acids. CDR1 SQVTM and CDR2 ANQGSEA come from the germline V gene. V lost 3 bases and J lost 3, with 12 bases in between. CDR3 coding DNA: TGCAGCGTTGAGATCCCAGGACGCTACAATGAGCAGTTCTTC. The encoded protein is CSVEIPGRYNEQFF.

The CDR3 DNA reads as TGTGCCAGCAGCTTTCCTTCACTAGCGGGAGGGGCCTACGAGCAGTACTTC. Its translation: CASSFPSLAGGAYEQYF. This sequence joins TRBV11-2 and TRBJ2-7; 13 bases fit TRBD2. The CDR3 length is 17 residues. Per the germline V gene, CDR1 is SGHAT and CDR2 is FQNNGV. V lost 3 bases and J lost 2; bases outside the gene matches: 7.

This clone was seen only once. The chain uses TRBV5-1 and TRBJ2-5; D is undetermined. V gave up 1 base and J gave up 3 bases, with 13 bases separating them. Germline values: CDR1 SGHRS, CDR2 YFSETQ. The CDR3 contains 15 residues. The DNA for the CDR3 is TGCGCCAGCAGCTTGCTGCTGTTCGCGGAAGAGACCCAGTACTTC. Protein: CASSLLLFAEETQYF.

This chain links TRBV18 with TRBJ1-3; D is unresolved. This CDR3 contains 15 residues. V was pared by 2 bases and J by 0 bases, with 8 bases between. Per the germline V gene, CDR1 is KGHSH and CDR2 is LQKENI. The CDR3 region is CASSPAGLSGNTIYF. The DNA for the CDR3 is TGTGCCAGCTCACCAGCCGGACTCTCTGGAAACACCATATATTTT. The full variable domain, rest sourced from reference TRBV18 and TRBJ1-3, is NAGVMQNPRHLVRRRGQEARLRCSPMKGHSHVYWYRQLPEEGLKFMVYLQKENIIDESGMPKERFSAEFPKEGPSILRIQQVVRGDSAAYFCASSPAGLSGNTIYFGEGSWLTVV.

This clone was recorded at least ten times. The chain combines TRBV28 with TRBJ1-2; D ambiguous. From germline, CDR1 is MDHEN and CDR2 SYDVKM. V gave up 6 bases and J gave up 1 base, with 9 bases separating them. The CDR3 sequence is 13 residues long. The CDR3 protein is CASRLSDNYGYTF. CDR3 nucleotides: TGTGCCAGCAGGTTGAGCGATAACTATGGCTACACCTTC.

The chain recombines TRBV4-2 with TRBJ2-3, with 11 positions matching TRBD2. The germline V gene has CDR1 LGHNA and CDR2 YNFKEQ. This CDR3 is built from 17 residues. V lost 4 bases and J lost 6; bases outside the gene matches: 12. This CDR3 is CASSPLSLAGGTDTQYF. The CDR3 coding sequence is TGTGCCAGCAGCCCCCTCAGCCTAGCGGGAGGAACCGATACGCAGTATTTT.

This clone was picked up one time. The chain is built from TRBV5-1 and TRBJ1-4, with TRBD1 identical over 7 bases. CDR1 SGHRS and CDR2 YFSETQ come from the germline V gene. The CDR3 sequence is 13 residues long. The V segment lost 9 bases and the J segment 7 bases; nucleotides outside the gene matches: 9. CDR3 residues: CATSQGLGEKLFF. The CDR3 coding sequence is TGCGCCACTTCACAGGGGTTGGGTGAAAAACTGTTTTTT. The full variable domain, completed using reference TRBV5-1 and TRBJ1-4, is KAGVTQTPRYLIKTRGQQVTLSCSPISGHRSVSWYQQTPGQGLQFLFEYFSETQRNKGNFPGRFSGRQFSNSRSEMNVSTLELGDSALYLCATSQGLGEKLFFGSGTQLSVL.

This clone was seen only once. J is TRBJ2-2 and V is TRBV23-1; no reliable D call. TRBV23-1 is noted as an ORF with a role that remains uncertain. CDR3 length equals 15 residues. V lost 4 bases and J lost 8, with 17 bases in between. In DNA, the CDR3 is TGCGCCAGCAGTCTTAGACGTATGAAGGTAGGGGAGCTGTTTTTT. Translation gives CASSLRRMKVGELFF.

V is TRBV28 and J is TRBJ2-7; D might be TRBD2 (6 bases). CDR1 and CDR2 (germline): MDHEN, SYDVKM. V gave up 5 bases and J gave up 9 bases, with 14 bases separating them. The CDR3 is 12 residues long. CDR3 sequence: CASSTMRGAQYF. The CDR3 bases are TGTGCCAGCAGTACCATGCGGGGCGCGCAGTACTTC.

The chain links TRBV5-4 to TRBJ1-1, with D unclear. The CDR3 length is 16 residues. V was clipped by 2 bases and J by 0 bases, with 14 bases between them. From germline, CDR1 is SGHNT and CDR2 YYREEE (reference sequence). CDR3 sequence: CASSFGIPRVNTEAFF. The CDR3 DNA reads TGTGCCAGCAGCTTCGGCATCCCGAGGGTGAACACTGAAGCTTTCTTT.

This chain connects TRBV7-3 to TRBJ2-2, with 9 positions matching TRBD2. The CDR3 is made up of 15 amino acids. Germline CDR1 reads SGHTA; CDR2 reads FQGTGA. Trimming at V came to 5 bases and at J to 4 bases, leaving 5 bases not matched to a gene. DNA of the CDR3: TGTGCCAGCAGCCCGATTAGCGGGAGCACCGGGGAGCTGTTTTTT. Translation gives CASSPISGSTGELFF.